This T cell receptor beta chain was found in a study of blood T cell repertoires in COVID-19. Deletions cut 4 bases from V and 6 bases from J, with 16 bases between. The CDR3 extends over 15 amino acids. Germline values: CDR1 SGHNT, CDR2 YYREEE (reference sequence). The data were produced by immunoSEQ multiplex PCR, yet TCRdb's version contains in-frame clones alone and is incomplete. The table records about 70,000 clones, roughly 82% of them present only once. This clone came up a few times. Material: peripheral blood. The chain is built from TRBV5-4 and TRBJ2-2; D perhaps matches TRBD1 (6 bases). The receptor's source is a woman older than 75 with active or convalescent COVID-19. CDR3 bases: TGTGCCAGCAGCACCGGGACAAAACCGGCCGGGGAGCTGTTTTTT. Amino acid sequence: CASSTGTKPAGELFF. Using reference TRBV5-4 and TRBJ2-2 for the parts outside the CDR3, the full variable domain is ETGVTQSPTHLIKTRGQQVTLRCSSQSGHNTVSWYQQALGQGPQFIFQYYREEENGRGNFPPRFSGLQFPNYSSELNVNALELDDSALYLCASSTGTKPAGELFFGEGSRLTVL.